A selection of T cell receptor beta chains follows, all from one sample in a study of memory CD4+ T cells and cytomegalovirus serostatus. Produced via immunoSEQ multiplex PCR; TCRdb's table is partial and in-frame only. Among about 75,000 clones listed, approximately 78% were seen once. What was sequenced was memory CD4+ T cells from blood. These receptors were collected from an adult in good health and CMV-seropositive. The CDR3 runs from the conserved cysteine through the conserved F or W. D genes are given only for firm matches. Not every row has a clone size; where given, it reads once, few, many or a size class.

V gene	D gene	clone size	J gene	CDR3 protein	CDR3 DNA
TRBV7-9	TRBD2	NA	TRBJ2-1	CASSSTSGAAYNEQFF	TGTGCCAGCAGCTCAACTAGCGGGGCCGCCTACAATGAGCAGTTCTTC
TRBV19	TRBD1	once	TRBJ1-5	CASSMGQGAGQPQHF	TGTGCCAGTAGTATGGGCCAGGGGGCTGGTCAGCCCCAGCATTTT
TRBV5-1	NA	NA	TRBJ2-3	CASTEEASTDTQYF	TGCGCCAGCACCGAGGAAGCGAGCACAGATACGCAGTATTTT
TRBV7-2	NA	NA	TRBJ1-4	CASSLVAKTNEKLFF	TGTGCCAGCAGCCTAGTCGCCAAAACTAATGAAAAACTGTTTTTT
TRBV5-1	TRBD1	NA	TRBJ1-1	CASSLTGQGEAFF	TGCGCCAGCAGCTTGACAGGACAGGGAGAAGCTTTCTTT
TRBV7-2	TRBD2	NA	TRBJ2-3	CASSLPTSGTHTQYF	TGTGCCAGCAGCTTACCGACTAGCGGGACCCATACGCAGTATTTT
TRBV28	NA	once	TRBJ1-1	CASIMRGRTEAFF	TGTGCCAGCATTATGAGGGGACGGACTGAAGCTTTCTTT
TRBV2	NA	few	TRBJ2-4	CASSEMDIQYF	TGTGCCAGCAGTGAAATGGACATTCAGTACTTC
TRBV7-2	NA	NA	TRBJ2-2	CASSSTSGANTGELFF	TGTGCCAGCAGCTCTACGTCCGGGGCGAACACCGGGGAGCTGTTTTTT
TRBV19	NA	NA	TRBJ1-1	CASKSDRSNTEAFF	TGTGCCAGTAAGTCGGACAGATCAAACACTGAAGCTTTCTTT
TRBV11-3	NA	NA	TRBJ2-1	CASTGTNNEQFF	TGTGCCAGCACCGGGACGAACAATGAGCAGTTCTTC
TRBV19	NA	NA	TRBJ1-5	CASSIMGGGLQPQHF	TGTGCCAGTAGTATAATGGGGGGAGGTCTTCAGCCCCAGCATTTT
TRBV30	TRBD1	NA	TRBJ2-5	CAWRGDRGLWAQYF	TGTGCCTGGAGGGGGGACAGGGGCCTGTGGGCCCAGTACTTC
TRBV18	NA	NA	TRBJ1-1	CASSPRHGERNTEAFF	TGTGCCAGCTCACCCAGACACGGAGAAAGGAACACTGAAGCTTTCTTT
TRBV11-3	NA	NA	TRBJ2-5	CASSLGRREVGEETQYF	TGTGCCAGCAGCTTAGGTCGCAGGGAGGTTGGGGAAGAGACCCAGTACTTC
TRBV18	NA	NA	TRBJ2-1	CASSGQEYNEQFF	TGTGCCAGCTCAGGGCAGGAGTACAATGAGCAGTTCTTC
TRBV7-9	NA	NA	TRBJ1-1	CASRIRDGPEAFF	TGTGCCAGCAGGATTCGAGATGGACCGGAAGCTTTCTTT
TRBV10-3	NA	NA	TRBJ2-1	CAISGGTGWREDNEQFF	TGTGCCATCAGTGGAGGGACAGGATGGCGGGAGGACAATGAGCAGTTCTTC
TRBV5-1	TRBD1	NA	TRBJ1-1	CASSRRTGNNMNTEAFF	TGCGCCAGCAGCAGGAGGACAGGGAATAACATGAACACTGAAGCTTTCTTT
TRBV28	NA	NA	TRBJ1-2	CASSSSSSYGYTF	TGTGCCAGCAGTTCCTCATCGTCCTATGGCTACACCTTC
TRBV10-3	NA	NA	TRBJ2-5	CAISDLRETQYF	TGTGCCATCTCAGACCTACGAGAGACCCAGTACTTC